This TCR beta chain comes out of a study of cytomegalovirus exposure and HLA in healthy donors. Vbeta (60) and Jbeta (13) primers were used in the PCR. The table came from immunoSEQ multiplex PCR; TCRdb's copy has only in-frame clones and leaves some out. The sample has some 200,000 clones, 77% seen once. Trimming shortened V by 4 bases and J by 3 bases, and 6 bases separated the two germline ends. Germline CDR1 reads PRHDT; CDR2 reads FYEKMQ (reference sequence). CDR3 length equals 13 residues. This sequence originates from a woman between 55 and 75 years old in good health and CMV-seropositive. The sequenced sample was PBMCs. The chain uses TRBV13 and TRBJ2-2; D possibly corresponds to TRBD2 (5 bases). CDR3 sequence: CASSSDYTGELFF. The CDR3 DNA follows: TGTGCCAGCAGCTCGGACTACACCGGGGAGCTGTTTTTT.